This is a list of T cell receptor beta chains from one sample in a study of graft-versus-host responses after intestinal transplantation. Assay used: immunoSEQ multiplex PCR; TCRdb lists only in-frame clones, some missing. The sample has some 69,000 clones, roughly 92% seen once. The sample was bone marrow, taken nearly 750 days after intestinal transplantation. These receptors originate from a human patient who received an intestinal transplant, so some T cells may come from the graft donor. CDR3s include the opening cysteine and the closing phenylalanine or tryptophan. A D gene is named only where the DNA matches it firmly.

j_gene | d_gene | v_gene | CDR3aa | CDR3nt
TRBJ2-7 | . | TRBV5-4 | CASSLVLKYEQYF | TGTGCCAGCAGCTTGGTACTGAAATACGAGCAGTACTTC
TRBJ2-1 | . | TRBV5-1 | CASSTARLVYNEQFF | TGCGCCAGCAGCACCGCGAGACTGGTTTACAATGAGCAGTTCTTC
TRBJ2-1 | . | TRBV7-3 | CASSLGGRGWSEKQFF | TGTGCCAGCAGCTTAGGTGGCAGGGGCTGGAGTGAGAAGCAGTTCTTC
TRBJ2-7 | TRBD2 | TRBV29-1 | CSVEWAGGPDEQYF | TGCAGCGTTGAATGGGCGGGAGGGCCGGACGAGCAGTACTTC
TRBJ2-3 | . | TRBV5-4 | CASSLRVATASTDTQYF | TGTGCCAGCAGCTTGCGGGTGGCGACTGCTAGCACAGATACGCAGTATTTT
TRBJ2-5 | . | TRBV30 | CAWGAAVGTQYF | TGTGCCTGGGGTGCAGCGGTGGGGACCCAGTACTTC
TRBJ2-7 | . | TRBV21-1 | CASSVRVPRSEQYF | TGTGCCAGCAGCGTACGGGTCCCCCGGAGCGAGCAGTACTTC
TRBJ2-5 | TRBD2 | TRBV10-3 | CAISAFVSREGGETQYF | TGTGCCATCAGTGCTTTTGTTTCGCGGGAGGGGGGAGAGACCCAGTACTTC
TRBJ2-5 | TRBD2 | TRBV5-1 | CASSARLAGGAETQYF | TGCGCCAGCAGCGCACGACTAGCGGGAGGAGCAGAGACCCAGTACTTC
TRBJ2-1 | TRBD2 | TRBV30 | CAWSTGLEGLNEQFF | TGTGCCTGGAGTACGGGACTAGAGGGGCTCAATGAGCAGTTCTTC